This TCR beta chain was identified in a study of blood T cell repertoires in COVID-19. As for the study in general: The origin of the acute and convalescent COVID-19 samples was the United States, Italy and Spain.

The ends were cut back, 4 bases at V and 4 bases at J, with 8 bases in the middle. The CDR3 has 13 amino acids. Per germline, CDR1 PRHDT and CDR2 FYEKMQ (reference sequence). Cohorts were determined from participant-reported clinical history. Resolution of symptoms, clearance, or two negative PCRs was present in recovered Cohort 3 donors. Data came from immunoSEQ multiplex PCR; TCRdb stores just in-frame clones and leaves some out. The data contain 350,000 to 450,000 clones, roughly 87% of them singletons. The receptor was isolated from a woman aged 45 to 65 who had recovered from COVID-19. Sequencing used PBMCs or T cells enriched from blood (not recorded which). The chain carries TRBV13 and TRBJ1-5, with D tentatively TRBD1 (6 bases). The CDR3 DNA follows: TGTGCCAGCAGCTATCAGGGGAATCAGCCCCAGCATTTT. Translating gives CASSYQGNQPQHF.